A selection of T cell receptor beta chains follows, all from one sample in a study of blood T cell repertoires in COVID-19. Profiling relied on immunoSEQ multiplex PCR, and the TCRdb table lists in-frame clones only, not all of them. The sample lists about 130,000 clones, 84% occurring once. The material sequenced was peripheral blood. The receptors originated from a human donor in a cohort sampled during active COVID-19. CDR3s include the opening cysteine and the closing phenylalanine or tryptophan. Fields, in order: V gene, D gene, clone size, CDR3 length, J gene, CDR3 protein, CDR3 DNA. D genes are given only for firm matches. Clone size is not always given. Where it is, it says once, few, many or a class for expanded clones.

v_gene: TRBV19; d_gene: -; abundance: -; len: 17; j_gene: TRBJ1-2; CDR3aa: CASSTHAGQNGNYGYTF; CDR3nt: TGTGCCAGTAGTACACACGCAGGGCAGAATGGTAACTATGGCTACACCTTC
v_gene: TRBV14; d_gene: TRBD2; abundance: -; len: 13; j_gene: TRBJ2-1; CDR3aa: CASSQDRGEKQFF; CDR3nt: TGTGCCAGCAGCCAAGATCGGGGGGAGAAGCAGTTCTTC
v_gene: TRBV3-1/TRBV3-2; d_gene: TRBD1; abundance: -; len: 15; j_gene: TRBJ1-5; CDR3aa: CASSQGQGIPKPQHF; CDR3nt: TGTGCCAGCAGCCAAGGACAGGGCATTCCTAAGCCCCAGCATTTT
v_gene: TRBV5-6; d_gene: -; abundance: -; len: 17; j_gene: TRBJ1-4; CDR3aa: CASSLAGGTPANEKLFF; CDR3nt: TGTGCCAGCAGCTTGGCCGGGGGGACCCCGGCTAATGAAAAACTGTTTTTT
v_gene: TRBV5-4; d_gene: -; abundance: -; len: 12; j_gene: TRBJ2-2; CDR3aa: CASSWGQGELFF; CDR3nt: TGTGCCAGCAGTTGGGGGCAGGGGGAGCTGTTTTTT
v_gene: TRBV11-2; d_gene: -; abundance: -; len: 13; j_gene: TRBJ1-3; CDR3aa: CASSFSSGNTIYF; CDR3nt: TGTGCCAGCAGCTTCTCCTCTGGAAACACCATATATTTT
v_gene: TRBV19; d_gene: -; abundance: -; len: 16; j_gene: TRBJ2-6; CDR3aa: CASSQSLGAGANVLTF; CDR3nt: TGTGCCAGTAGTCAGTCCCTGGGCGCTGGGGCCAACGTCCTGACTTTC
v_gene: TRBV19; d_gene: -; abundance: -; len: 16; j_gene: TRBJ2-1; CDR3aa: CASSITQGRKYNEQFF; CDR3nt: TGTGCCAGTAGTATTACGCAGGGGCGAAAATACAATGAGCAGTTCTTC
v_gene: TRBV19; d_gene: -; abundance: once; len: 14; j_gene: TRBJ2-7; CDR3aa: CASSMKAPMYEQYF; CDR3nt: TGTGCCAGTAGTATGAAAGCACCGATGTACGAGCAGTACTTC
v_gene: TRBV5-1; d_gene: TRBD1; abundance: -; len: 15; j_gene: TRBJ2-2; CDR3aa: CASSSGQGDSGELFF; CDR3nt: TGCGCCAGCAGCTCGGGACAGGGGGATTCCGGGGAGCTGTTTTTT
v_gene: TRBV5-1; d_gene: TRBD2; abundance: -; len: 17; j_gene: TRBJ2-5; CDR3aa: CASSWTGTSGVQETQYF; CDR3nt: TGCGCCAGCAGCTGGACCGGGACTAGCGGGGTACAAGAGACCCAGTACTTC
v_gene: TRBV5-8; d_gene: TRBD1; abundance: -; len: 16; j_gene: TRBJ1-4; CDR3aa: CASSLGQGAVGEKLFF; CDR3nt: TGTGCCAGCAGCTTGGGACAGGGGGCAGTAGGTGAAAAACTGTTTTTT
v_gene: TRBV25-1; d_gene: TRBD2; abundance: -; len: 18; j_gene: TRBJ2-2; CDR3aa: CASSETSGGAWDTGELFF; CDR3nt: TGTGCCAGCAGTGAAACTAGCGGGGGGGCCTGGGACACCGGGGAGCTGTTTTTT